Listed below are T cell receptor beta chains from one sample, sequenced in a study of T-cell reconstitution after alpha-beta-depleted transplantation in children. TCRdb called the PCR reads again in MiXCR, with one record for every CDR3 protein. In the table there are 65,000 to 85,000 distinct CDR3 sequences, approximately 11% of which are singletons. The input for sequencing was PBMCs, taken before TCRalphabeta/CD19-depleted stem cell transplant. The receptors come from a boy between 10 and 17 years old with acute myeloid leukemia, due to receive a stem cell transplant. Each CDR3 is given with its conserved first and last residue. A D gene is named only where the DNA matches it firmly. Rows may omit the clone size; those that give it use once, few, many or a size class.

d_call: .
v_call: TRBV5-5
clone_size: many
j_call: TRBJ2-2
cdr3_nt: TGTGCCAGCAGCCACCCTTTTGGGCGGCCCGGCGGGGAGCTGTTTTTT
cdr3_aa: CASSHPFGRPGGELFF

d_call: TRBD2
v_call: TRBV6-2/TRBV6-3
clone_size: many
j_call: TRBJ2-2
cdr3_nt: TGTGCCAGCAGTTACTCCCGGACTAGCGGAGGCACCGGGGAGCTGTTTTTT
cdr3_aa: CASSYSRTSGGTGELFF

d_call: .
v_call: TRBV7-6
clone_size: many
j_call: TRBJ2-1
cdr3_nt: TGTGCCAGCAGCTTTGGGCGGCTCGCCCTCAATGAGCAGTTCTTC
cdr3_aa: CASSFGRLALNEQFF

d_call: .
v_call: TRBV14
clone_size: few
j_call: TRBJ2-6
cdr3_nt: TGTGCCAGCAGCCCCTCAAGCCGAGCCTCTGGGGCCAACGTCCTGACTTTC
cdr3_aa: CASSPSSRASGANVLTF

d_call: .
v_call: TRBV5-5
clone_size: many
j_call: TRBJ1-5
cdr3_nt: TGTGCCAGCAGCGGGGGGGGCGGCCTCGGGCAGCCCCAGCATTTT
cdr3_aa: CASSGGGGLGQPQHF

d_call: TRBD2
v_call: TRBV6-5
clone_size: many
j_call: TRBJ2-3
cdr3_nt: TGTGCCAGCATCAAAGCGGGAGGCCATACGCAGTATTTT
cdr3_aa: CASIKAGGHTQYF

d_call: .
v_call: TRBV6-5
clone_size: many
j_call: TRBJ1-1
cdr3_nt: TGTGCCAGTGTGTCACTCTCCGGGGGAAGAACTGAAGCTTTCTTT
cdr3_aa: CASVSLSGGRTEAFF

d_call: .
v_call: TRBV7-9
clone_size: many
j_call: TRBJ2-1
cdr3_nt: TGTGCCAGCAGCTTAGACTTTAGAGGGGAGCAGTTCTTC
cdr3_aa: CASSLDFRGEQFF

d_call: .
v_call: TRBV28
clone_size: few
j_call: TRBJ1-4
cdr3_nt: TGTGCCAGCAGCCTAGACAGGAGTTGGAAAAAACTGTTTTTT
cdr3_aa: CASSLDRSWKKLFF

d_call: .
v_call: TRBV20-1
clone_size: many
j_call: TRBJ2-3
cdr3_nt: TGCAGTGCTAGCGACGGGACTGGGTCAGATACGCAGTATTTT
cdr3_aa: CSASDGTGSDTQYF

d_call: .
v_call: TRBV6-5
clone_size: many
j_call: TRBJ2-1
cdr3_nt: TGTGCCAGCAGTTACACCCTGGTAGCCCATGAGCAGTTCTTC
cdr3_aa: CASSYTLVAHEQFF

d_call: .
v_call: TRBV5-1
clone_size: many
j_call: TRBJ2-1
cdr3_nt: TGCGCCAGCAGCTTTGGGGAGTTCTACAATGAGCAGTTCTTC
cdr3_aa: CASSFGEFYNEQFF

d_call: .
v_call: TRBV12-3/TRBV12-4
clone_size: many
j_call: TRBJ2-6
cdr3_nt: TGTGCCAGCAGTTTTAACGGTGGGGCCAACGTCCTGACTTTC
cdr3_aa: CASSFNGGANVLTF

d_call: .
v_call: TRBV7-2
clone_size: many
j_call: TRBJ2-6
cdr3_nt: TGTGCCAGCAGCTTAGCGGCCTTCTCTGGGGCCAACGTCCTGACTTTC
cdr3_aa: CASSLAAFSGANVLTF

d_call: TRBD2
v_call: TRBV6-2/TRBV6-3
clone_size: many
j_call: TRBJ2-1
cdr3_nt: TGTGCCAGCAGTTACTCCGCCCTAGCGGGCTCATCCTACAATGAGCAGTTCTTC
cdr3_aa: CASSYSALAGSSYNEQFF

d_call: .
v_call: TRBV7-3
clone_size: .
j_call: TRBJ2-1
cdr3_nt: TGTGCCAGCAGCTACCCGGGACGGCCTGATACTGAGCAGTTCTTC
cdr3_aa: CASSYPGRPDTEQFF

d_call: .
v_call: TRBV12-3/TRBV12-4
clone_size: medium-sized
j_call: TRBJ1-3
cdr3_nt: TGTGCCAGCTTAAGAAACACCATATATTTT
cdr3_aa: CASLRNTIYF

d_call: TRBD2
v_call: TRBV20-1
clone_size: many
j_call: TRBJ2-1
cdr3_nt: TGCAGTGCTAAGGGGAGGGAAAGCTCCTACAATGAGCAGTTCTTC
cdr3_aa: CSAKGRESSYNEQFF

d_call: .
v_call: TRBV7-9
clone_size: many
j_call: TRBJ2-6
cdr3_nt: TGTGCCAGCAGCGGTGAGGGGGGCTGGGCCAACGTCCTGACTTTC
cdr3_aa: CASSGEGGWANVLTF

d_call: .
v_call: TRBV20-1
clone_size: many
j_call: TRBJ2-5
cdr3_nt: TGCAGTGCTAGAGACAACCAAGAGACCCAGTACTTC
cdr3_aa: CSARDNQETQYF

d_call: TRBD2
v_call: TRBV6-4
clone_size: .
j_call: TRBJ2-2
cdr3_nt: TGTGCCAGCACTGGACTAGCGGGGGGGCTACTGATCGCGAACACCGGGGAGCTGTTTTTT
cdr3_aa: CASTGLAGGLLIANTGELFF

d_call: .
v_call: TRBV5-6
clone_size: many
j_call: TRBJ2-2
cdr3_nt: TGTGCCAGCAGCTGGGGGACGGGGATTAACACCGGGGAGCTGTTTTTT
cdr3_aa: CASSWGTGINTGELFF

d_call: TRBD2
v_call: TRBV6-5
clone_size: many
j_call: TRBJ2-7
cdr3_nt: TGTGCCAGCAGTTACTCGTTCCCGAGCGGGAGAAGGAACGAGCAGTACTTC
cdr3_aa: CASSYSFPSGRRNEQYF

d_call: .
v_call: TRBV6-1
clone_size: many
j_call: TRBJ1-1
cdr3_nt: TGTGCCAGCAACCTCGGAGGGTTCAACACTGAAGCTTTCTTT
cdr3_aa: CASNLGGFNTEAFF

d_call: .
v_call: TRBV10-3
clone_size: once
j_call: TRBJ2-7
cdr3_nt: TGTGCCATCGCTAAAAATTACGAGCAGTACTTC
cdr3_aa: CAIAKNYEQYF

d_call: .
v_call: TRBV12-3/TRBV12-4
clone_size: many
j_call: TRBJ2-2
cdr3_nt: TGTGCCAGCAACTTTCTAGTCACCGGGGAGCTGTTTTTT
cdr3_aa: CASNFLVTGELFF

d_call: TRBD2
v_call: TRBV12-3/TRBV12-4
clone_size: .
j_call: TRBJ2-3
cdr3_nt: TGTGCCAGCAGTTTGCGCGGGGGGACCACAGATACGCAGTATTTT
cdr3_aa: CASSLRGGTTDTQYF

d_call: .
v_call: TRBV19
clone_size: .
j_call: TRBJ2-7
cdr3_nt: TGTGCCAGTAGCCCACGGGAGTACAATCACTACGAGCAGTACTTC
cdr3_aa: CASSPREYNHYEQYF

d_call: TRBD1
v_call: TRBV24-1
clone_size: .
j_call: TRBJ1-1
cdr3_nt: TGTGCCACCAGTGGGGGGACAGCGAACACTGAAGCTTTCTTT
cdr3_aa: CATSGGTANTEAFF

d_call: .
v_call: TRBV20-1
clone_size: many
j_call: TRBJ2-1
cdr3_nt: TGCAGTGCTCCCACGTCGGGGGCGGGACCCACCAATGAGCAGTTCTTC
cdr3_aa: CSAPTSGAGPTNEQFF

d_call: .
v_call: TRBV3-1
clone_size: many
j_call: TRBJ2-2
cdr3_nt: TGTGCCAGCAGTCCCGGGACTAACACCGGGGAGCTGTTTTTT
cdr3_aa: CASSPGTNTGELFF

d_call: .
v_call: TRBV27
clone_size: many
j_call: TRBJ2-7
cdr3_nt: TGTGCCAGCAGTACCCCTAGGGGGGGCAGAGGGGAGCAGTACTTC
cdr3_aa: CASSTPRGGRGEQYF

d_call: TRBD2
v_call: TRBV12-3/TRBV12-4
clone_size: many
j_call: TRBJ2-1
cdr3_nt: TGTGCCAGCAGTTTGAGCAGCGGGAGGCCAAATGAGCAGTTCTTC
cdr3_aa: CASSLSSGRPNEQFF

d_call: .
v_call: TRBV5-1
clone_size: many
j_call: TRBJ1-1
cdr3_nt: TGCGCCAGCGCAACGCTGGGGGTGAACACTGAAGCTTTCTTT
cdr3_aa: CASATLGVNTEAFF

d_call: TRBD1
v_call: TRBV25-1
clone_size: many
j_call: TRBJ2-3
cdr3_nt: TGTGCCAGCAGTGAACCGACAGGGGCGTCAAGCACAGATACGCAGTATTTT
cdr3_aa: CASSEPTGASSTDTQYF

d_call: .
v_call: TRBV28
clone_size: many
j_call: TRBJ1-2
cdr3_nt: TGTGCCAGCAGTCAGCGCCCCAAGGACCCTACCTTC
cdr3_aa: CASSQRPKDPTF

d_call: .
v_call: TRBV25-1
clone_size: many
j_call: TRBJ2-1
cdr3_nt: TGTGCCAGCAGCGAGCTCAATGAGCAGTTCTTC
cdr3_aa: CASSELNEQFF

d_call: TRBD1
v_call: TRBV27
clone_size: many
j_call: TRBJ1-6
cdr3_nt: TGTGCCAGCAGTTTACTCCGGGACAGGGGAGACAATTCACCCCTCCACTTT
cdr3_aa: CASSLLRDRGDNSPLHF

d_call: TRBD1
v_call: TRBV29-1
clone_size: few
j_call: TRBJ2-1
cdr3_nt: TGCAGCGTTGACCAGGACAGGGTCAATGAGCAGTTCTTC
cdr3_aa: CSVDQDRVNEQFF

d_call: TRBD2
v_call: TRBV28
clone_size: few
j_call: TRBJ2-1
cdr3_nt: TGTGCCAGCCGGGTGGCGGGAGCCTACAATGAGCAGTTCTTC
cdr3_aa: CASRVAGAYNEQFF

d_call: .
v_call: TRBV6-5
clone_size: many
j_call: TRBJ2-7
cdr3_nt: TGTGCCAGCAGTCTACCTGGGGTCGAGCAGTACTTC
cdr3_aa: CASSLPGVEQYF

d_call: .
v_call: TRBV5-1
clone_size: many
j_call: TRBJ1-5
cdr3_nt: TGCGCCAGCAGCTTAGAGGAGCCCCAGCATTTT
cdr3_aa: CASSLEEPQHF

d_call: TRBD2
v_call: TRBV4-1
clone_size: many
j_call: TRBJ2-1
cdr3_nt: TGCGCCAGCAGCCCTAGTGGCTCCCTAGCGGGGGGGCAGAATGAGCAGTTCTTC
cdr3_aa: CASSPSGSLAGGQNEQFF

d_call: .
v_call: TRBV27
clone_size: many
j_call: TRBJ2-3
cdr3_nt: TGTGCCAGCAGTTTAATCACGGGGGCAGTAGATACGCAGTATTTT
cdr3_aa: CASSLITGAVDTQYF

d_call: .
v_call: TRBV5-6
clone_size: .
j_call: TRBJ1-3
cdr3_nt: TGTGCCAGCAGCTTGGTCCTTTCGGGAAACACCATATATTTT
cdr3_aa: CASSLVLSGNTIYF

d_call: .
v_call: TRBV6-2/TRBV6-3
clone_size: few
j_call: TRBJ2-5
cdr3_nt: TGTGCCAGCAGCCGACGAAACCAACCGGGACGAGGGGGGTCGGAGACCCAGTACTTC
cdr3_aa: CASSRRNQPGRGGSETQYF

d_call: TRBD2
v_call: TRBV28
clone_size: many
j_call: TRBJ2-1
cdr3_nt: TGTGCCAGCAGTTTAGCTGGACTAGCGGGGAACAATGAGCAGTTCTTC
cdr3_aa: CASSLAGLAGNNEQFF

d_call: .
v_call: TRBV10-3
clone_size: many
j_call: TRBJ2-1
cdr3_nt: TGTGCCATCAGTGAGTCGGGGGGATTTAGCGGGACAGGTCGCAATGAGCAGTTCTTC
cdr3_aa: CAISESGGFSGTGRNEQFF

d_call: .
v_call: TRBV5-1
clone_size: many
j_call: TRBJ1-1
cdr3_nt: TGCGCCAGCAGCTTGTCCAGCCAAGAAGCTTTCTTT
cdr3_aa: CASSLSSQEAFF

d_call: .
v_call: TRBV3-1
clone_size: many
j_call: TRBJ1-5
cdr3_nt: TGTGCCAGCAGCCAAGGACGGTTCAATCAGCCCCAGCATTTT
cdr3_aa: CASSQGRFNQPQHF

d_call: .
v_call: TRBV28
clone_size: .
j_call: TRBJ1-5
cdr3_nt: TGTGCCAGCAGTTTACGGCCTGATCAGCCCCAGCATTTT
cdr3_aa: CASSLRPDQPQHF